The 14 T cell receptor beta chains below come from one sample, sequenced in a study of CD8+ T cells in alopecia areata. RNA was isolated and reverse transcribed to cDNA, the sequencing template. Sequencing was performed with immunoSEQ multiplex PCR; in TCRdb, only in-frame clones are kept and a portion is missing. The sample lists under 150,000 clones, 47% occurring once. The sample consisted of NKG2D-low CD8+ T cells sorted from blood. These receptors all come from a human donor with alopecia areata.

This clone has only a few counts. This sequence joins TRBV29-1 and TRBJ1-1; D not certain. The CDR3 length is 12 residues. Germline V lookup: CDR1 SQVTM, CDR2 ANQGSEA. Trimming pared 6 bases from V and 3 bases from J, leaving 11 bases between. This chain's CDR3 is CSVPKGYTEAFF. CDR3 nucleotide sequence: TGCAGCGTGCCTAAAGGGTACACTGAAGCTTTCTTT. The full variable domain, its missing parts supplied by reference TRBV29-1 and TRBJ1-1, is SAVISQKPSRDICQRGTSLTIQCQVDSQVTMMFWYRQQPGQSLTLIATANQGSEATYESGFVIDKFPISRPNLTFSTLTVSNMSPEDSSIYLCSVPKGYTEAFFGQGTRLTVV.

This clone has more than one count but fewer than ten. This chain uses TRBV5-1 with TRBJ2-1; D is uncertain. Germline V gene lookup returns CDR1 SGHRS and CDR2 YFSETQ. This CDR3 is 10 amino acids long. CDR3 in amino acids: CAPPSLEQFF. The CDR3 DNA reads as TGCGCACCCCCCAGTTTGGAGCAGTTCTTC.

Here the CDR3 DNA reads TGCAGCGTTGAAGGATGGGACCGCGGCTCCTACGAGCAGTACTTC. It translates to CSVEGWDRGSYEQYF. This chain connects TRBV29-1 to TRBJ2-7; D could derive from TRBD1 or TRBD2 (5 bases each). The CDR3 is 15 residues long. The V gene lost 1 base and the J gene lost 0 bases, with 13 bases spanning the gap. Per germline, CDR1 SQVTM and CDR2 ANQGSEA.

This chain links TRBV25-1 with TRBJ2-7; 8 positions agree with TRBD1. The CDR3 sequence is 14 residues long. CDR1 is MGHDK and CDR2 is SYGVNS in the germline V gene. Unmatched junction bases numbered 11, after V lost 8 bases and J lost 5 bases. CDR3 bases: TGTGCCAGCCAGGGGGCGGCTGATTCCGACGAGCAGTACTTC. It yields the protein CASQGAADSDEQYF.

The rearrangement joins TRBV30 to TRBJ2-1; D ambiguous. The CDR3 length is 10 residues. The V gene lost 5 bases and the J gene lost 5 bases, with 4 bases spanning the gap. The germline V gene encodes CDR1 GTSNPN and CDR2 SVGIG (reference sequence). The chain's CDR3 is CAWAHNEQFF. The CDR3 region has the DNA TGTGCCTGGGCCCACAATGAGCAGTTCTTC.

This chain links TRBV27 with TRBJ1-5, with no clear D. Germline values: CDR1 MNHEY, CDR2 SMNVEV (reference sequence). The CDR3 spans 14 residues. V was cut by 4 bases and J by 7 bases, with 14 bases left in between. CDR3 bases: TGTGCCAGCAGTTACACCTCCTCGGAGCAGCCCCAGCATTTT. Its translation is CASSYTSSEQPQHF.

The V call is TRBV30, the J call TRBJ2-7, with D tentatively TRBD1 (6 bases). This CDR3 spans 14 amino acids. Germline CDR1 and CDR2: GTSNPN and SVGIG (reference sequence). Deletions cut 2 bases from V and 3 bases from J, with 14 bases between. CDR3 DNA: TGTGCCTGGAGTCCAAGGACAGCCTACTACGAGCAGTACTTC. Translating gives CAWSPRTAYYEQYF.

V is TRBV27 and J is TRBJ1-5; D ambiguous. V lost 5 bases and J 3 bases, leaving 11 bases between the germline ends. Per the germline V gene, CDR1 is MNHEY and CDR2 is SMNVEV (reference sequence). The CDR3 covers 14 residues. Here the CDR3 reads CASSVWGDNQPQHF. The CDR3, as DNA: TGTGCCAGCAGTGTTTGGGGAGACAATCAGCCCCAGCATTTT.

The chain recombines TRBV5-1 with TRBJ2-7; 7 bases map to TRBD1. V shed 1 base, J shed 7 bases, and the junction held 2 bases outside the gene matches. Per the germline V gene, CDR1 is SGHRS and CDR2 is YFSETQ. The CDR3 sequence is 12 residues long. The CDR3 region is CASSLTGEEQYF. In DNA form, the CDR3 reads TGCGCCAGCAGCTTGACAGGGGAAGAGCAGTACTTC.

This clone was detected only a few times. This chain's CDR3 is CASIPPNYGYTF. The CDR3 DNA follows: TGTGCCAGCATCCCTCCCAACTATGGCTACACCTTC. The V gene is TRBV7-9, the J gene TRBJ1-2; D gene unclear. The V end was cut by 7 bases, the J end by 2 bases, with 8 bases between. The CDR3 loop spans 12 amino acids. From germline, CDR1 is SEHNR and CDR2 FQNEAQ (reference sequence).

The CDR3 sequence: CSVEDRGRAFF. In DNA form, the CDR3 reads TGCAGCGTTGAAGACAGGGGGAGAGCTTTCTTT. The V call is TRBV29-1, the J call TRBJ1-1, with TRBD1 matching over 7 bases. The CDR3 sequence is 11 residues long. Germline CDR1 and CDR2: SQVTM and ANQGSEA. V shed 0 bases and J 10 bases; nucleotides not matched to a gene: 2.

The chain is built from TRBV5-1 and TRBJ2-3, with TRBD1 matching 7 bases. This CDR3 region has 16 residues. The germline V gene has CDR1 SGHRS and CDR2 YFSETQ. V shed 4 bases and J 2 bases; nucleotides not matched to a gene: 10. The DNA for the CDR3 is TGCGCCAGCAGCCCTGGACAGGACCCCTACACAGATACGCAGTATTTT. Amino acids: CASSPGQDPYTDTQYF.

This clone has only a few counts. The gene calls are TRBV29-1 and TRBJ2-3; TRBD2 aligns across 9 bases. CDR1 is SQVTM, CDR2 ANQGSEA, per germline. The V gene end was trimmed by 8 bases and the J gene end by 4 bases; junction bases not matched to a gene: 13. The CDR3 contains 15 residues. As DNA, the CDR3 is TGCAGCACTCCCCGGGGTAGCGGGAGATCAGATACGCAGTATTTT. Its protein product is CSTPRGSGRSDTQYF.

This chain's CDR3 is CASSHRDRGPEAFF. The CDR3 DNA follows: TGTGCCAGCAGTCACCGGGACAGGGGTCCTGAAGCTTTCTTT. This rearrangement joins TRBV27 to TRBJ1-1, with 10 bases aligning to TRBD1. The ends lost 5 bases at V and 6 bases at J; junction bases unmatched: 6. Germline loops: CDR1 MNHEY, CDR2 SMNVEV (reference sequence). The CDR3 spans 14 residues.